The clone carrying this T cell receptor beta chain appeared once. The record originates from a study of blood T cell repertoires in COVID-19. Study details: The origin of the acute and convalescent COVID-19 samples was the United States, Italy and Spain.

Germline assignment: CDR1 MNHEY and CDR2 SVGAGI. This CDR3 region has 15 residues. With 0 bases clipped from V and 6 bases from J, the junction kept 7 bases outside the gene matches. Clones were sequenced by immunoSEQ multiplex PCR, and TCRdb holds only the in-frame ones, with some missing. This sample has about 200,000 clones, with around 90% found just once. Sequenced sample: peripheral blood. This chain connects TRBV6-5 to TRBJ1-2; 7 bases align to TRBD1. This clonotype was obtained from a man between 60 and 75 years old with COVID-19, enrolled during active disease. CDR3 sequence (DNA): TGTGCCAGCAGTTACTCCCAATCAGGGGGTCATGGCTACACCTTC. Protein: CASSYSQSGGHGYTF.